Below, 23 T cell receptor beta chains from the same sample are listed, as sequenced in a study of cytomegalovirus exposure and HLA in healthy donors. A multiplex PCR was run with 60 Vbeta primers and 13 Jbeta primers. The table came from immunoSEQ multiplex PCR; TCRdb's copy has only in-frame clones and leaves some out. In the table there are more than 150,000 clones, roughly 87% of which are singletons. Sequenced: PBMCs. The receptors come from a girl less than two years old in good health and CMV-seronegative.

The genes are TRBV9 and TRBJ1-2; possibly TRBD1 for D (6 bases). The CDR3 spans 16 residues. CDR1 is SGDLS, CDR2 YYNGEE, per germline. Between the trimmed V and J ends, which lost 2 bases and 2 bases, there was a span of 16 bases. In DNA, the CDR3 is TGTGCCAGCAGCGTCAGAACAGGGAGGGGGAACTATGGCTACACCTTC. Amino acids: CASSVRTGRGNYGYTF.

The rearrangement joins TRBV4-1 to TRBJ2-6, with a tentative D call TRBD2 (6 bases). V lost 4 bases, J lost 0 bases, and 19 bases lay in between. Per germline, CDR1 MGHRA and CDR2 YSYEKL. This CDR3 comprises 19 residues. In DNA form, the CDR3 reads TGCGCCAGCAGCCCCCCCGGCGGGGACGTATTCTCTGGGGCCAACGTCCTGACTTTC. Translated: CASSPPGGDVFSGANVLTF.

This chain uses TRBV9 with TRBJ2-3; a weak D match, TRBD2 (5 bases). Trimming cost V 0 bases and J 1 base, with 18 bases left between them. The CDR3 consists of 18 residues. Germline CDR1 SGDLS, CDR2 YYNGEE. In nucleotides, the CDR3 is TGTGCCAGCAGCGTAGAGGCCCGGACTTTTGGGGGCACAGATACGCAGTATTTT. Encoded protein: CASSVEARTFGGTDTQYF.

V usage is TRBV5-1 and J usage is TRBJ2-3; tentatively, D is TRBD2 (6 bases). The V gene's germline CDR1 is SGHRS and CDR2 YFSETQ. V was shortened by 1 base and J by 0 bases, with 12 bases between the two germline ends. The CDR3 is 16 residues long. CDR3 in amino acids: CASSLTAGPSTDTQYF. CDR3 DNA sequence: TGCGCCAGCAGCTTGACTGCGGGACCAAGCACAGATACGCAGTATTTT.

The gene calls are TRBV29-1 and TRBJ2-3, with 7 bases aligning to TRBD1. V shed 4 bases and J 5 bases; nucleotides not matched to a gene: 15. Germline CDR1 reads SQVTM; CDR2 reads ANQGSEA. CDR3 length: 16 residues. CDR3 protein: CSVVFGSSRGKDTQYF. The CDR3 nucleotides are TGCAGCGTTGTATTTGGGAGTAGCAGGGGGAAAGATACGCAGTATTTT.

There are a few counts of this clone. The chain employs TRBV27 and TRBJ2-1; 9 bases line up with TRBD2. The germline gives CDR1 MNHEY, CDR2 SMNVEV (reference sequence). V lost 8 bases to trimming and J lost 8 bases; unmatched junction nucleotides: 10. This CDR3 comprises 14 residues. This CDR3 reads CASFTSGPVHEQFF. CDR3 DNA sequence: TGTGCCAGCTTCACTAGCGGGCCAGTGCATGAGCAGTTCTTC.

This chain connects TRBV5-1 to TRBJ2-7; 9 bases match TRBD1. Germline V gene lookup returns CDR1 SGHRS and CDR2 YFSETQ. J was trimmed by 6 bases and V by 1 base; bases with no gene match: 8. The CDR3 covers 15 residues. DNA of the CDR3: TGCGCCAGCAGCTTGACCGGGACAGGGTACGGCGAGCAGTACTTC. Translated, it gives CASSLTGTGYGEQYF. Variable domain in full (rest from reference TRBV5-1 and TRBJ2-7): KAGVTQTPRYLIKTRGQQVTLSCSPISGHRSVSWYQQTPGQGLQFLFEYFSETQRNKGNFPGRFSGRQFSNSRSEMNVSTLELGDSALYLCASSLTGTGYGEQYFGPGTRLTVT.

V and J are TRBV6-1 and TRBJ1-5; TRBD1 aligns across 9 bases. This CDR3 has 13 amino acids. Unmatched junction bases numbered 1, after V lost 5 bases and J lost 5 bases. From germline, CDR1 is MNHNS and CDR2 SASEGT. The CDR3 DNA reads as TGTGCCAGCAGTAGACAGGGGGATCAGCCCCAGCATTTT. It yields the protein CASSRQGDQPQHF.

V usage is TRBV4-1 and J usage is TRBJ2-3; 10 nucleotides match TRBD2. This CDR3 has 16 amino acids. V lost 1 base, J lost 2 bases, and 3 bases stayed unmatched. In germline, CDR1 is MGHRA, CDR2 YSYEKL. The CDR3, as DNA: TGCGCCAGCAGCCAAGGCCTAGCGGGAGTCACAGATACGCAGTATTTT. Translating it yields CASSQGLAGVTDTQYF.

The chain has TRBV5-4 and TRBJ1-1, with D perhaps TRBD1 (5 bases). V was trimmed by 4 bases and J by 3 bases, leaving 19 bases between them. This CDR3 spans 16 amino acids. Germline V gene sequence: CDR1 SGHNT, CDR2 YYREEE (reference sequence). The CDR3, as DNA: TGTGCCAGCAGCCCCTATTCAGGGATTATCGACACTGAAGCTTTCTTT. It is translated as CASSPYSGIIDTEAFF.

V and J are TRBV19 and TRBJ2-4; 7 nucleotides line up with TRBD2. The V and J ends lost 0 bases and 6 bases, in that order; junction bases with no gene match: 5. The CDR3 has 15 amino acids. Germline V gene data show CDR1 as LNHDA and CDR2 as SQIVND (reference sequence). The CDR3 spells CASSIDRASGNIQYF. The CDR3 bases are TGTGCCAGTAGTATAGATCGGGCTAGCGGAAACATTCAGTACTTC.

The genes are TRBV7-2 and TRBJ1-3, with D possibly TRBD1 on 5 matching bases. The CDR3 sequence is 14 residues long. The germline CDR1 and CDR2 sequences are SGHTA and FQGNSA. The V gene lost 5 bases and the J gene lost 0 bases, with 8 bases spanning the gap. The CDR3 is CASSGGGSGNTIYF. Written as DNA, the CDR3 is TGTGCCAGCAGCGGCGGGGGCTCTGGAAACACCATATATTTT.

The chain combines TRBV25-1 with TRBJ1-6; D uncertain. Germline loops: CDR1 MGHDK, CDR2 SYGVNS. There are 15 residues in the CDR3. V dropped 1 base and J dropped 6 bases, with 10 bases sitting between them. In nucleotides, the CDR3 is TGTGCCAGCAGTGAATCGAAGAGGTCTAATTCACCCCTCCACTTT. It is translated as CASSESKRSNSPLHF.

The chain carries TRBV19 and TRBJ1-5; no firm D call. This CDR3 has 16 residues. Germline CDR1 is LNHDA and CDR2 is SQIVND (reference sequence). With 3 bases removed from V and 0 bases from J, the gap between germline ends came to 12 bases. The CDR3 loop reads CASSISVGVSNQPQHF. The CDR3 nucleotides read TGTGCCAGTAGTATTTCGGTCGGAGTTAGCAATCAGCCCCAGCATTTT. The full variable domain, with the rest looked up from reference TRBV19 and TRBJ1-5, is DGGITQSPKYLFRKEGQNVTLSCEQNLNHDAMYWYRQDPGQGLRLIYYSQIVNDFQKGDIAEGYSVSREKKESFPLTVTSAQKNPTAFYLCASSISVGVSNQPQHFGDGTRLSIL.

The rearrangement joins TRBV6-1 to TRBJ1-2, with D maybe TRBD1 (5 bases). The V gene lost 5 bases and the J gene lost 6 bases, with 13 bases spanning the gap. The CDR3 is 13 amino acids. CDR1 is MNHNS, CDR2 SASEGT, per germline. CDR3 region: CASSTQSQDGYTF. The CDR3, as DNA: TGTGCCAGCAGTACCCAATCACAGGATGGCTACACCTTC.

The chain employs TRBV4-3 and TRBJ2-1, with 10 bases identical to TRBD2. The V segment lost 1 base and the J segment 6 bases; nucleotides outside the gene matches: 3. This CDR3 has 15 amino acids. Germline lookup yields CDR1 LGHNA and CDR2 YSLEER. CDR3: CASSQGSSGSNEQFF. CDR3 DNA: TGCGCCAGCAGCCAAGGGTCTAGCGGGAGCAATGAGCAGTTCTTC.

V usage is TRBV7-2 and J usage is TRBJ2-7; no definite D call. The V and J ends lost 2 bases and 6 bases respectively, with 11 bases between them. The length of the CDR3 is 13 residues. The V gene's germline CDR1 is SGHTA and CDR2 FQGNSA. The CDR3 here is CASSLYPYSEQYF. In nucleotides, the CDR3 is TGTGCCAGCAGCTTATACCCCTATAGCGAGCAGTACTTC.

This chain links TRBV9 with TRBJ2-3; 7 bases are shared with TRBD2. The CDR3 runs to 14 residues. The germline V gene has CDR1 SGDLS and CDR2 YYNGEE. The J segment lost 6 bases and the V segment lost 1 base, leaving 5 bases of the junction unmatched. The CDR3 nucleotides read TGTGCCAGCAGCGTATTAAGCGGGGAGGATACGCAGTATTTT. Translating it yields CASSVLSGEDTQYF.

The gene calls are TRBV29-1 and TRBJ2-7; D is possibly TRBD1 (7 bases). Germline CDR1 reads SQVTM; CDR2 reads ANQGSEA. V was clipped by 7 bases and J by 6 bases, with 16 bases between them. CDR3 length: 12 amino acids. CDR3 DNA: TGCAGCGCCGGGGGACAGTTGGGCGAGCAGTACTTC. Its protein product is CSAGGQLGEQYF.

This clone was recorded only once. This rearrangement joins TRBV5-1 to TRBJ2-4; no definite D call. Germline CDR1 is SGHRS and CDR2 is YFSETQ. V dropped 6 bases and J dropped 7 bases, with 14 bases sitting between them. The CDR3 length is 13 residues. For the CDR3, the DNA is TGCGCCAGCACAATACTCAAAACGAACATTCAGTACTTC. Translated, it gives CASTILKTNIQYF.

V and J are TRBV10-1 and TRBJ1-3; D might be TRBD1 (6 bases). This CDR3 has 17 residues. CDR1 and CDR2 (germline): WNHNN, SYGVQD (reference sequence). Deletions cut 4 bases from V and 0 bases from J, with 16 bases between. CDR3 region: CASSGEGDIISGNTIYF. The CDR3 nucleotides are TGCGCCAGCAGTGGGGAGGGGGATATTATCTCTGGAAACACCATATATTTT.

CDR3 coding DNA: TGTTTAGCAGTGTCCGAGAATACTGAAGCTTTCTTT. It yields the protein CLAVSENTEAFF. This chain links TRBV2 with TRBJ1-1; D uncertain. Germline CDR1 reads SNHLY; CDR2 reads FYNNEI. The CDR3 spans 12 residues. The whole variable domain, remainder taken from reference TRBV2 and TRBJ1-1, is EPEVTQTPSHQVTQMGQEVILRCVPISNHLYFYWYRQILGQKVEFLVSFYNNEISEKSEIFDDQFSVERPDGSNFTLKIRSTKLEDSAMYFCLAVSENTEAFFGQGTRLTVV.

In its sample, this clone was seen once. The V gene is TRBV15, the J gene TRBJ2-1; D is uncertain. V was pared by 1 base and J by 0 bases, with 13 bases between. The CDR3 has 17 residues. The germline CDR1 and CDR2 sequences are LNHNV and YYDKDF (reference sequence). CDR3 region: CATSRVGGLSSYNEQFF. The CDR3 bases are TGTGCCACCAGCAGAGTAGGCGGTCTAAGCTCCTACAATGAGCAGTTCTTC.